The source of this T cell receptor beta chain is a study of T cell changes during pregnancy in multiple sclerosis. Repertoires were generated with immunoSEQ multiplex PCR, while TCRdb's copy carries only in-frame clones and drops some. The sample has around 56,000 clones, about nine tenths seen once; the top ten hold 2% to 2.5%. Sequencing used peripheral blood, obtained in the first trimester of pregnancy. This clonotype originated in a female donor in good health, enrolled as a control in a pregnancy study.

DNA for the CDR3: TGCAGCGTTGAAGATCTTCAGGGTGAAGCTTTCTTT. This codes for CSVEDLQGEAFF. The chain recombines TRBV29-1 with TRBJ1-1, with D perhaps TRBD1 (5 bases). V was cut by 0 bases and J by 7 bases, with 9 bases left in between. From germline, CDR1 is SQVTM and CDR2 ANQGSEA. CDR3 length: 12 residues.